The 20 T cell receptor beta chains listed next were all sequenced from one sample in a study of T cell repertoires in cytomegalovirus infection. Their antigen targets remain unknown. TCRdb analysed the reads with MiXCR anew, one entry per CDR3 protein. The profile shows roughly 78,000 distinct CDR3 sequences, roughly 40% of them singletons. The sample consisted of CD8+ T cells from cultured PBMCs, taken from culture after CMV antigen stimulation. The receptor source for this set is a human donor in good health (CMV status not recorded). Some clones in this sample may be carry-over from other donors' samples.

This clonotype was detected many times. The chain is built from TRBV7-2 and TRBJ2-7; 8 bases are shared with TRBD1. Germline assignment: CDR1 SGHTA and CDR2 FQGNSA. This CDR3 region has 16 residues. With V trimmed by 3 bases and J by 3 bases, 10 bases remained unmatched. The CDR3 DNA follows: TGTGCCAGCAGCTTTGATACAGGGGGAGGACTCTACGAGCAGTACTTC. Residues: CASSFDTGGGLYEQYF. The variable domain in full, completed from reference TRBV7-2 and TRBJ2-7, reads GAGVSQSPSNKVTEKGKDVELRCDPISGHTALYWYRQSLGQGLEFLIYFQGNSAPDKSGLPSDRFSAERTGGSVSTLTIQRTQQEDSAVYLCASSFDTGGGLYEQYFGPGTRLTVT.

This clonotype has more than one count but fewer than ten. The chain links TRBV7-6 to TRBJ1-1; no clear D gene. CDR1 is SGHVS and CDR2 is FNYEAQ in the germline V gene. The CDR3 loop spans 14 amino acids. Deletions cut 5 bases from V and 1 base from J, with 11 bases between. For the CDR3, the DNA is TGTGCCAGCAGCCCTCCCAAGGCGAACACTGAAGCTTTCTTT. It yields the protein CASSPPKANTEAFF.

This rearrangement joins TRBV4-3 to TRBJ2-7; D is ambiguous. CDR1 and CDR2 from the germline V gene are LGHNA and YSLEER. The CDR3 is made up of 14 amino acids. Trimming left V 0 bases short and J 2 bases short, with 8 bases between. The CDR3 protein is CASSQEVHTYEQYF. The CDR3 bases are TGCGCCAGCAGCCAAGAAGTGCACACCTACGAGCAGTACTTC.

The rearrangement links TRBV5-6 to TRBJ2-1; D might be TRBD2 (6 bases). Trimming shortened V by 0 bases and J by 3 bases, and 13 bases separated the two germline ends. CDR3 length: 16 amino acids. Germline V gives CDR1 SGHDT, CDR2 YYEEEE. The chain's CDR3 is CASSLATSSFYNEQFF. CDR3 bases: TGTGCCAGCAGCTTGGCCACTAGCTCCTTCTACAATGAGCAGTTCTTC.

The sample holds many counts of this clonotype. This rearrangement joins TRBV6-5 to TRBJ1-2; D remains ambiguous. The CDR3 has 15 amino acids. Trimming removed 3 bases from V and 3 bases from J, with 14 bases in between. CDR1 is MNHEY and CDR2 is SVGAGI in the germline V gene. In DNA form, the CDR3 reads TGTGCCAGCAGTTATCGATTTGGCGGAGACTATGGCTACACCTTC. Translated, it gives CASSYRFGGDYGYTF.

The chain combines TRBV7-3 with TRBJ2-3; 7 positions match TRBD2. CDR1 and CDR2 from the germline V gene are SGHTA and FQGTGA. The CDR3 totals 19 residues. V lost 2 bases to trimming and J lost 4 bases; unmatched junction nucleotides: 18. CDR3 sequence reads: CASSLLFGAGIAGADTQYF. DNA for the CDR3: TGTGCCAGCAGCTTACTCTTCGGAGCGGGGATTGCTGGGGCAGATACGCAGTATTTT.

V and J are TRBV7-9 and TRBJ2-2; either TRBD1 or TRBD2 may fit D (5 bases each). The V end lost 0 bases, the J end lost 1 base, and 12 bases lay between the germline ends. Germline V lookup: CDR1 SEHNR, CDR2 FQNEAQ (reference sequence). This CDR3 is 17 amino acids long. The chain's CDR3 is CASSLALGTENTGELFF. In DNA form, the CDR3 reads TGTGCCAGCAGCTTAGCGTTAGGGACGGAGAACACCGGGGAGCTGTTTTTT.

The rearrangement uses TRBV27 and TRBJ2-1; D unresolved. This CDR3 is built from 13 residues. The germline V gene has CDR1 MNHEY and CDR2 SMNVEV (reference sequence). Deletions cut 5 bases from V and 2 bases from J, with 7 bases between. CDR3 sequence: CASSQAPYNEQFF. The CDR3 DNA follows: TGTGCCAGCAGTCAAGCCCCCTACAATGAGCAGTTCTTC.

In its sample, this clonotype was seen once. V is TRBV6-6 and J is TRBJ2-2; tentative D call: TRBD1 (6 bases). V lost 10 bases and J 3 bases, leaving 15 bases between the germline ends. There are 14 residues in the CDR3. Germline values: CDR1 MNHNY, CDR2 SVGAGI (reference sequence). The CDR3 bases are TGTGCCACCCTCAAACAGGGTTACACCGGGGAGCTGTTTTTT. This translates into CATLKQGYTGELFF.

This clonotype was seen a few times. The rearrangement uses TRBV7-6 and TRBJ2-1, with D tentatively TRBD2 (6 bases). Trimming removed 0 bases at V and 0 bases at J, with 15 bases between. The CDR3 totals 18 residues. Germline lookup yields CDR1 SGHVS and CDR2 FNYEAQ. As DNA, the CDR3 is TGTGCCAGCAGCTTAGCGCACGGAGGGAGAGGCTCCTACAATGAGCAGTTCTTC. Amino acids: CASSLAHGGRGSYNEQFF.

This clonotype came up a few times. V and J are TRBV7-2 and TRBJ2-7, with 10 bases matching TRBD1. J was trimmed by 4 bases and V by 5 bases; bases with no gene match: 8. The germline V gene encodes CDR1 SGHTA and CDR2 FQGNSA. The CDR3 runs to 15 residues. CDR3: CASSETGGDWYEQYF. The CDR3, as DNA: TGTGCCAGCAGCGAGACAGGGGGCGATTGGTACGAGCAGTACTTC.

The gene calls are TRBV7-9 and TRBJ1-5, with 10 bases matching TRBD1. Trimming took 4 bases from V and 3 from J; bases not matched to a gene: 9. Germline assignment: CDR1 SEHNR and CDR2 FQNEAQ (reference sequence). This CDR3 contains 17 residues. The CDR3 bases are TGTGCCAGCAGCTCGGTGGGACAGGGGATCTCCAATCAGCCCCAGCATTTT. It translates to CASSSVGQGISNQPQHF.

This clonotype has a handful of counts. The rearrangement uses TRBV2 and TRBJ1-6; no definite D call. The CDR3 runs 15 residues. Trimming stripped 7 bases from V and 1 base from J, with 11 bases between. Germline V gene lookup returns CDR1 SNHLY and CDR2 FYNNEI. The CDR3 spells CASIGIESYNSPLHF. CDR3 bases: TGTGCCAGCATCGGGATAGAATCCTATAATTCACCCCTCCACTTT.

This clonotype was detected ten times or more. V and J are TRBV7-8 and TRBJ2-5; 11 bases match TRBD1. The germline CDR1 and CDR2 sequences are SGHVS and FQNEAQ. The CDR3 is 16 residues long. V gave up 5 bases and J gave up 3 bases; unmatched junction bases: 8. The CDR3 here is CASSRTPGQGEETQYF. The CDR3 DNA reads TGTGCCAGCAGCCGTACTCCGGGACAGGGGGAAGAGACCCAGTACTTC. Together with reference TRBV7-8 and TRBJ2-5, the CDR3 gives the full variable domain: GAGVSQSPRYKVAKRGQDVALRCDPISGHVSLFWYQQALGQGPEFLTYFQNEAQLDKSGLPSDRFFAERPEGSVSTLKIQRTQQEDSAVYLCASSRTPGQGEETQYFGPGTRLLVL.

The table lists this clonotype with a few counts. The rearrangement links TRBV7-6 to TRBJ1-4, with D possibly TRBD1 on 5 matching bases. Germline-derived CDR1 and CDR2 are SGHVS and FNYEAQ. This CDR3 region has 18 residues. Trimming shortened V by 4 bases and J by 0 bases, and 18 bases separated the two germline ends. Here the CDR3 reads CASSSSVGAIATNEKLFF. CDR3 nucleotides: TGTGCCAGCAGCTCAAGTGTCGGGGCGATTGCAACTAATGAAAAACTGTTTTTT.

The V call is TRBV7-6, the J call TRBJ2-3; D ambiguous. Germline assignment: CDR1 SGHVS and CDR2 FNYEAQ. V lost 1 base and J lost 8, with 13 bases in between. The CDR3 totals 14 residues. The CDR3 DNA is TGTGCCAGCAGCTTAGAGTTGGGGTTCTTTACGCAGTATTTT. Translating gives CASSLELGFFTQYF.

CDR3 amino acids: CASSLALDTYEQYF. In DNA form, the CDR3 reads TGTGCCAGCAGTTTAGCCCTGGACACCTACGAGCAGTACTTC. This chain connects TRBV12-3 or TRBV12-4 to TRBJ2-7, with a weak D call TRBD1 (5 bases). This CDR3 is built from 14 residues. The V end was cut by 0 bases, the J end by 2 bases, with 8 bases between.

There are a few counts of this clonotype. V gene TRBV19 combines with J gene TRBJ1-6, with D tentatively TRBD1 (6 bases). CDR1 is LNHDA and CDR2 is SQIVND in the germline V gene (reference sequence). Trimming took 4 bases from V and 8 from J, leaving 18 bases between them. The CDR3 is 16 amino acids. The CDR3 sequence is CASSNPLLGGDSPLHF. In DNA form, the CDR3 reads TGTGCCAGTAGTAACCCCCTGTTAGGGGGGGATTCACCCCTCCACTTT.

This chain joins TRBV5-6 and TRBJ1-5; D is uncertain. V shed 0 bases and J shed 0 bases, with 7 bases lying between them. The CDR3 consists of 15 residues. The germline CDR1 and CDR2 sequences are SGHDT and YYEEEE. CDR3 DNA sequence: TGTGCCAGCAGCTTGGGCGGGGTTAGCAATCAGCCCCAGCATTTT. Protein product: CASSLGGVSNQPQHF.

There are many counts of this clonotype. This rearrangement joins TRBV7-6 to TRBJ2-1; TRBD2 aligns across 12 bases. This CDR3 is 19 amino acids long. The trim removed 1 base at V and 0 bases at J, leaving 7 bases unmatched. Germline CDR1 SGHVS, CDR2 FNYEAQ. In DNA, the CDR3 is TGTGCCAGCAGCTTAGTGTCCGGACTAGCGGGGAACTCCTACAATGAGCAGTTCTTC. This gives the protein CASSLVSGLAGNSYNEQFF.